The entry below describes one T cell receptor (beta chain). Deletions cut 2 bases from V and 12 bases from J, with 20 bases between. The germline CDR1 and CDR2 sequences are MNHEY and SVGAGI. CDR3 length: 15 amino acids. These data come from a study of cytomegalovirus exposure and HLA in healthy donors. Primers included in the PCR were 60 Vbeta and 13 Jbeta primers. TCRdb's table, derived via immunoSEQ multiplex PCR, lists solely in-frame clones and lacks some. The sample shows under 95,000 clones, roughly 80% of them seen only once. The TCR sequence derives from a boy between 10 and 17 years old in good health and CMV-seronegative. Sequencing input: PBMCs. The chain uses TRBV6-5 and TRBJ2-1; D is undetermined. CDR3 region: CASSYQALFKSVQFF. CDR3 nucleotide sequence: TGTGCCAGCAGTTACCAGGCCCTCTTCAAGTCGGTGCAGTTCTTC.